The rows below give T cell receptor beta chains drawn from one sample of a study of T cells after yellow fever vaccination. TCRdb recomputed calls from the 5' RACE reads with MiXCR, one row per CDR3 protein. This sample has 450,000 to 550,000 distinct CDR3 sequences, with just over 20% found just once. This specimen consisted of PBMCs, obtained approximately 20 days after the first yellow fever vaccination. The receptor set was obtained from a young man who received the YFV17D yellow fever vaccine. The CDR3 runs from the conserved cysteine through the conserved F or W. Clone size is given for some rows only: seen once, a few or many times, or a class if the clone is expanded.

clone_size j_call v_call cdr3_aa
once TRBJ2-5 TRBV10-3 CAISEVGGEETQYF
- TRBJ1-3 TRBV20-1 CSARAAILGSRNTIYF
few TRBJ1-2 TRBV6-5 CASSYGGSYGYTF
- TRBJ2-5 TRBV29-1 CSVETGTFQETQYF
- TRBJ2-2 TRBV11-2 CASSPREAPNTGELFF
- TRBJ2-7 TRBV20-1 CSATGLAGGWAVNEQYF
- TRBJ1-1 TRBV9 CASSVAGQNTEAFF
- TRBJ1-6 TRBV5-1 CASSSGGGAPLHF
few TRBJ1-4 TRBV4-1 CASSQDGRSATNEKLFF
few TRBJ2-1 TRBV5-6 CASSGETSGGSYNEQFF
- TRBJ2-1 TRBV20-1 CSARDGASGGYNEQFF
- TRBJ2-7 TRBV5-1 CTSSQTGPGYEQYF
few TRBJ2-7 TRBV27 CARSSPSCRGEYGYEQYF
once TRBJ2-3 TRBV28 CASSLPAASGGTDTQYF
few TRBJ2-1 TRBV27 CASGRHRSYNEQFF
few TRBJ2-2 TRBV5-1 CASSLVGSGNTGELFF
- TRBJ2-3 TRBV2 CASSEETSGAYTDTQYF
few TRBJ2-4 TRBV28 CASSLRQGLIQYF
many TRBJ2-1 TRBV6-4 CASSPRAGGYGGFLNEQFF
- TRBJ2-5 TRBV5-1 CASSLGLAGRQETQYF
- TRBJ1-4 TRBV7-8 CASSWSRDRGRTNEKLFF
few TRBJ1-1 TRBV6-1 CASRPPGPGGAFF
- TRBJ1-5 TRBV4-3 CASSQDEGRKPQHF
- TRBJ2-3 TRBV6-2/TRBV6-3 CASSYILAGPPEAVNTDTQYF
- TRBJ2-1 TRBV13 CASSPTHSPGLGSNEQFF
- TRBJ2-7 TRBV5-1 CASNPSGGYEQYF
- TRBJ2-7 TRBV4-1 CASSQVSLGLEPYEQYF
many TRBJ2-5 TRBV20-1 CSAGQYVGETQYF
- TRBJ2-3 TRBV30 CAWSGQGADTQYF
- TRBJ2-3 TRBV4-3 CASSQDPRGVSTDTQYF
few TRBJ2-2 TRBV4-2 CASSQEILDTGELFF
few TRBJ1-5 TRBV20-1 CSARDQAPGNQPQHF
- TRBJ2-5 TRBV20-1 CSASPEFLRGGQETQYF
- TRBJ1-6 TRBV7-6 CASGGSYNSPLHF
few TRBJ1-1 TRBV27 CASSQWGGGNTEAFF
- TRBJ2-5 TRBV5-1 CASSDPQGSQETQYF
few TRBJ2-5 TRBV29-1 CSVTGAYQETQYF
- TRBJ2-5 TRBV7-2 CASSFRGGFETQYF
- TRBJ1-2 TRBV20-1 CSAQGQGHNYGYTF
many TRBJ2-7 TRBV6-6 CASGGQATYEQYF
few TRBJ1-1 TRBV12-3/TRBV12-4 CASSQRGGARTEAFF
few TRBJ2-7 TRBV20-1 CSARFRGSYEQYF
- TRBJ2-5 TRBV7-9 CASSSGSSGGFKTQYF
many TRBJ2-7 TRBV30 CAWSVGLATYEQYF
- TRBJ2-6 TRBV4-1 CASSQDNSGANVLTF
- TRBJ2-5 TRBV18 CASSRLSPSGGEIRELGLETQYF
few TRBJ1-5 TRBV20-1 CSAQTGTQPQHF
- TRBJ1-1 TRBV29-1 CSVGKVFDTEAFF
few TRBJ2-5 TRBV20-1 CSASAPDRGETQYF
- TRBJ1-6 TRBV6-5 CASSYTQAAGGTGSPLHF
- TRBJ1-4 TRBV5-1 CASSLAPTPEKLFF
few TRBJ1-1 TRBV7-9 CASSYNRETEAFF
few TRBJ2-5 TRBV7-9 CASSSSGGAGGETQYF
few TRBJ2-4 TRBV4-1 CASSLFSGVAKNIQYF